The 26 T cell receptor beta chains given below trace back to one sample, sequenced in a study of blood T cell repertoires in COVID-19. Only in-frame clones appear in the TCRdb table, and some are missing; sequencing was by immunoSEQ multiplex PCR. The sample carries some 250,000 clones, approximately 91% recorded once. The sequenced sample was PBMCs or T cells enriched from blood (not recorded which). The receptors come from a human donor in a cohort exposed to, infected with or recovered from COVID-19 (not recorded which). The donor label of this sample is uncertain.

The chain is built from TRBV19 and TRBJ2-7, with TRBD1 matching over 12 bases. The junction had 6 bases not matched to a gene; V was cut back by 5 bases and J by 4 bases. Germline V gene sequence: CDR1 LNHDA, CDR2 SQIVND (reference sequence). The CDR3 has 15 residues. CDR3 nucleotide sequence: TGTGCCAGTAGTCCGGGGACAGGGGGCGATTACGAGCAGTACTTC. As protein: CASSPGTGGDYEQYF.

The chain is built from TRBV6-1 and TRBJ1-1; D remains ambiguous. Trimming pared 3 bases from V and 0 bases from J, leaving 11 bases between. Germline CDR1 reads MNHNS; CDR2 reads SASEGT. The CDR3 totals 15 residues. As DNA, the CDR3 is TGTGCCAGCAGTGACCCACGGGAGTTGAACACTGAAGCTTTCTTT. Translating gives CASSDPRELNTEAFF.

J is TRBJ1-4 and V is TRBV5-5; unclear D gene. Deletions cut 0 bases from V and 0 bases from J, with 12 bases between. From germline, CDR1 is SGHKS and CDR2 YYEKEE (reference sequence). The CDR3 runs 17 residues. CDR3 DNA: TGTGCCAGCAGCTTGGGCAGAGCGCCACCAACTAATGAAAAACTGTTTTTT. Translating gives CASSLGRAPPTNEKLFF.

The chain's CDR3 is CASSEAGVARGYEQYF. The CDR3 DNA follows: TGTGCCAGCAGTGAAGCTGGGGTTGCACGGGGGTACGAGCAGTACTTC. V and J are TRBV6-1 and TRBJ2-7, with D perhaps TRBD2 (6 bases). The ends were cut back, 0 bases at V and 4 bases at J, with 16 bases in the middle. The CDR3 extends over 16 amino acids. The V gene's germline CDR1 is MNHNS and CDR2 SASEGT.

V is TRBV19 and J is TRBJ1-3, with no clear D. CDR1 LNHDA and CDR2 SQIVND come from the germline V gene (reference sequence). The V end lost 10 bases, the J end lost 0 bases, and 4 bases lay between the germline ends. CDR3 length: 11 amino acids. CDR3: CAIYSGNTIYF. The CDR3, as DNA: TGTGCCATTTACTCTGGAAACACCATATATTTT.

The V call is TRBV5-1, the J call TRBJ2-3; tentative D call: TRBD2 (7 bases). Germline CDR1 SGHRS, CDR2 YFSETQ. V lost 5 bases, J lost 1 base, and 11 bases lay in between. This CDR3 is built from 14 residues. The CDR3 DNA reads as TGCGCCAGCAGTAACGGGGGGCGCACAGATACGCAGTATTTT. Its protein is CASSNGGRTDTQYF.

This clone has a single count. The chain couples TRBV19 to TRBJ1-3; D not certain. This CDR3 is built from 13 residues. With 3 bases removed from V and 7 bases from J, the gap between germline ends came to 10 bases. Per germline, CDR1 LNHDA and CDR2 SQIVND (reference sequence). CDR3 in DNA: TGTGCCAGTAGTATCGGCAGGATGAACACCATATATTTT. Protein product: CASSIGRMNTIYF.

The rearrangement uses TRBV9 and TRBJ2-2; D is unclear. This CDR3 is 15 amino acids long. Germline CDR1 reads SGDLS; CDR2 reads YYNGEE. Trimming left V 0 bases short and J 5 bases short, with 11 bases between. CDR3 loop: CASSVGQVATGELFF. CDR3 sequence (DNA): TGTGCCAGCAGCGTAGGCCAGGTGGCGACCGGGGAGCTGTTTTTT.

This chain links TRBV20-1 with TRBJ2-4; 8 positions match TRBD1. Germline trimming cut 3 bases from V and 7 bases from J; bases unmatched to any gene: 8. Germline V gene data show CDR1 as DFQATT and CDR2 as SNEGSKA (reference sequence). This CDR3 region has 14 residues. CDR3 residues: CSASARTGKNIQYF. In DNA, the CDR3 is TGCAGTGCTAGTGCCAGGACAGGGAAGAACATTCAGTACTTC.

The count of this clone is one. The chain uses TRBV6-2 or TRBV6-3 and TRBJ2-3, with 12 bases aligning to TRBD2. J was trimmed by 4 bases and V by 2 bases; bases with no gene match: 10. This CDR3 is 18 amino acids long. Looked up from germline, CDR1 is MNHEY and CDR2 is SVGEGT. The DNA of the CDR3 is TGTGCCAGCAGTTACCTAGCGGGGGGGCTGCTTTCCGCAGATACGCAGTATTTT. Translated: CASSYLAGGLLSADTQYF.

The chain combines TRBV21-1 with TRBJ1-2; the table gives TRBD1 as D, unverified against the DNA. TRBV21-1 is described as a pseudogene. This CDR3 contains 13 residues. As DNA, the CDR3 is TGTGCCAGCATCAGGCCGATAGGCTATGGCTACACCTTC. Amino acid sequence: CASIRPIGYGYTF.

The chain joins TRBV5-5 to TRBJ2-1; perhaps TRBD2 as D (6 bases). The CDR3 is made up of 15 amino acids. Trimming left V 0 bases short and J 5 bases short, with 12 bases between. Germline V gives CDR1 SGHKS, CDR2 YYEKEE (reference sequence). As DNA, the CDR3 is TGTGCCAGCAGCTTGGCGGCGGGGCTTGACAATGAGCAGTTCTTC. Protein: CASSLAAGLDNEQFF.

This clone occurred once. CDR3 nucleotides: TGTGCCATCAGTAGATCCAACCGGGACACAGGTGAAAAACTGTTTTTT. Protein: CAISRSNRDTGEKLFF. V usage is TRBV10-3 and J usage is TRBJ1-4; D might be TRBD1 (6 bases). CDR3 length equals 16 residues. The germline V gene has CDR1 ENHRY and CDR2 SYGVKD. The ends were cut back, 5 bases at V and 7 bases at J, with 20 bases in the middle.

The V call is TRBV7-6, the J call TRBJ1-2; TRBD1 aligns across 10 bases. CDR1 is SGHVS, CDR2 FNYEAQ, per germline. This CDR3 has 17 residues. Trimming took 5 bases from V and 8 from J; bases not matched to a gene: 17. The DNA of the CDR3 is TGTGCCAGCAGCCCTCCGGGACAGGGGAAAGGAGGAACCGGCTACACCTTC. It encodes CASSPPGQGKGGTGYTF.

The chain couples TRBV5-5 to TRBJ2-1; possibly TRBD2 for D (5 bases). V lost 6 bases and J lost 1, with 14 bases in between. This CDR3 has 15 residues. CDR1 and CDR2 (germline): SGHKS, YYEKEE (reference sequence). The DNA for the CDR3 is TGTGCCAGCATCAGTGGGGAGCTATCCTACAATGAGCAGTTCTTC. Protein product: CASISGELSYNEQFF. The full variable domain, with the rest looked up from reference TRBV5-5 and TRBJ2-1, is DAGVTQSPTHLIKTRGQQVTLRCSPISGHKSVSWYQQVLGQGPQFIFQYYEKEERGRGNFPDRFSARQFPNYSSELNVNALLLGDSALYLCASISGELSYNEQFFGPGTRLTVL.

J is TRBJ2-3 and V is TRBV5-4; D ambiguous. V dropped 4 bases and J dropped 0 bases, with 15 bases sitting between them. CDR1 and CDR2 from the germline V gene are SGHNT and YYREEE (reference sequence). This CDR3 is built from 16 residues. CDR3 sequence: CASSPRLQESTDTQYF. In DNA, the CDR3 is TGTGCCAGCAGCCCCCGTTTGCAGGAAAGCACAGATACGCAGTATTTT.

V and J are TRBV27 and TRBJ1-2; D gene unclear. The V and J ends lost 10 bases and 5 bases respectively, with 8 bases between them. The CDR3 length is 10 residues. Germline values: CDR1 MNHEY, CDR2 SMNVEV (reference sequence). The CDR3, as DNA: TGTGCCACCTTACTATATGGCTACACCTTC. Protein sequence: CATLLYGYTF.

V gene TRBV25-1 combines with J gene TRBJ1-1; tentative D call: TRBD1 (6 bases). The V and J ends lost 3 bases and 3 bases respectively, with 11 bases between them. The germline V gene has CDR1 MGHDK and CDR2 SYGVNS. This CDR3 has 14 amino acids. This CDR3 is CASSDGGHYTEAFF. The DNA of the CDR3 is TGTGCCAGCAGTGATGGGGGCCACTACACTGAAGCTTTCTTT.

The chain has TRBV15 and TRBJ1-1, with D unresolved. Germline V gene lookup returns CDR1 LNHNV and CDR2 YYDKDF (reference sequence). V shed 0 bases and J shed 7 bases, with 9 bases lying between them. The CDR3 runs 13 residues. As DNA, the CDR3 is TGTGCCACCAGCAGAGATCGGCAGGTTGAAGCTTTCTTT. This translates into CATSRDRQVEAFF.

The V and J genes are TRBV18 and TRBJ2-7; D is perhaps TRBD1 (5 bases). Germline V gene data show CDR1 as KGHSH and CDR2 as LQKENI. Trimming left V 6 bases short and J 0 bases short, with 12 bases between. The length of the CDR3 is 14 residues. As DNA, the CDR3 is TGTGCCAGCTCCCCGGACACGAACTCCTACGAGCAGTACTTC. As protein: CASSPDTNSYEQYF.

The chain combines TRBV7-2 with TRBJ2-7; perhaps TRBD2 as D (6 bases). The CDR3 has 15 amino acids. Looked up from germline, CDR1 is SGHTA and CDR2 is FQGNSA. V gave up 4 bases and J gave up 7 bases, with 20 bases separating them. CDR3 residues: CASSSSAGMSREQYF. The DNA for the CDR3 is TGTGCCAGCAGCTCCTCGGCGGGGATGAGCCGTGAGCAGTACTTC.

The V call is TRBV24-1, the J call TRBJ2-5; D is perhaps TRBD2 (7 bases). Per germline, CDR1 KGHDR and CDR2 SFDVKD. The CDR3 is made up of 16 amino acids. The V gene lost 1 base and the J gene lost 5 bases, with 16 bases spanning the gap. In DNA, the CDR3 is TGTGCCACCAGTGATTTTGGGGGGGGCCGCGGGGAGACCCAGTACTTC. Its translation is CATSDFGGGRGETQYF.

CDR3 nucleotide sequence: TGTGCCAGCAGCTCGGGACAGGGAACTGGTGGAAACACCATATATTTT. As protein: CASSSGQGTGGNTIYF. The rearrangement links TRBV11-2 to TRBJ1-3; 9 nucleotides agree with TRBD1. The CDR3 covers 16 residues. Germline CDR1 reads SGHAT; CDR2 reads FQNNGV. V shed 4 bases, J shed 3 bases, and the junction held 7 bases outside the gene matches.

The chain links TRBV12-2 to TRBJ1-2; TRBD1, the D gene given by the table, was not confirmed from the DNA. TRBV12-2 is tagged as a pseudogene. This CDR3 comprises 18 residues. CDR3 sequence (DNA): TGTGCAAGTCGCTTAGGGAAGAGGGACAGGGGGTGTCACTATGGCTACACCTTC. It is translated as CASRLGKRDRGCHYGYTF.

CDR3 DNA sequence: TGTGCCAGCAGCCCGATGGGTAGCGGGGGGGCAGGGGAGCAGTTCTTC. Its protein is CASSPMGSGGAGEQFF. The chain employs TRBV27 and TRBJ2-1; 11 bases map to TRBD2. Per germline, CDR1 MNHEY and CDR2 SMNVEV (reference sequence). This CDR3 has 16 amino acids. J was trimmed by 10 bases and V by 6 bases; bases with no gene match: 14.

This chain uses TRBV6-6 with TRBJ2-2; no firm D call. The CDR3 is 17 amino acids. Between the trimmed V and J ends, which lost 5 bases and 5 bases, there was a span of 21 bases. CDR1 MNHNY and CDR2 SVGAGI come from the germline V gene (reference sequence). CDR3 bases: TGTGCCAGCAGTCGGGTGGTTGGGCCCCAAACAACCGGGGAGCTGTTTTTT. Amino acid sequence: CASSRVVGPQTTGELFF.